This T cell receptor (beta chain) derives from a study of blood T cell repertoires in COVID-19. The assay was immunoSEQ multiplex PCR, and TCRdb's table has in-frame clones only and misses some. The data contain about 190,000 clones, 80% to 90% of them singletons. The CDR3 contains 14 residues. Germline V gene sequence: CDR1 ENHRY, CDR2 SYGVKD. V was pared by 3 bases and J by 8 bases, with 4 bases of the junction left unmatched. The receptor was isolated from a man in his 70s with active or convalescent COVID-19. The V and J genes are TRBV10-3 and TRBJ2-1; 10 positions match TRBD2. Input material: peripheral blood. CDR3 sequence: CAISDLAGEHEQFF. CDR3 nucleotides: TGTGCCATCAGTGATCTAGCGGGAGAGCATGAGCAGTTCTTC.